Detailed here is one T cell receptor (beta chain). Germline lookup yields CDR1 SGHTA and CDR2 FQGNSA. The trim removed 6 bases at V and 4 bases at J, leaving 4 bases unmatched. The CDR3 has 13 residues. The data belong to a study of CD8+ T cells in alopecia areata. The wider study: Treatment of the treated patients consisted of oral tofacitinib, 5 to 10 mg twice daily.

Sorted populations comprised CD4+ and CD8+ T cells obtained from PBMCs. RNA extraction and reverse transcription yielded cDNA as sequencing template. The data were produced by immunoSEQ multiplex PCR, yet TCRdb's version contains in-frame clones alone and is incomplete. Of about 130,000 clones in the sample, about 60% were seen once. The sample was CD4+ T cells sorted from blood, taken at week 0. The chain has TRBV7-2 and TRBJ2-7; 9 bases align to TRBD1. This TCR came from a human donor with alopecia areata. The CDR3 coding sequence is TGTGCCAGCAGGTCGGACAGGGGTTACGAGCAGTACTTC. Residues: CASRSDRGYEQYF.